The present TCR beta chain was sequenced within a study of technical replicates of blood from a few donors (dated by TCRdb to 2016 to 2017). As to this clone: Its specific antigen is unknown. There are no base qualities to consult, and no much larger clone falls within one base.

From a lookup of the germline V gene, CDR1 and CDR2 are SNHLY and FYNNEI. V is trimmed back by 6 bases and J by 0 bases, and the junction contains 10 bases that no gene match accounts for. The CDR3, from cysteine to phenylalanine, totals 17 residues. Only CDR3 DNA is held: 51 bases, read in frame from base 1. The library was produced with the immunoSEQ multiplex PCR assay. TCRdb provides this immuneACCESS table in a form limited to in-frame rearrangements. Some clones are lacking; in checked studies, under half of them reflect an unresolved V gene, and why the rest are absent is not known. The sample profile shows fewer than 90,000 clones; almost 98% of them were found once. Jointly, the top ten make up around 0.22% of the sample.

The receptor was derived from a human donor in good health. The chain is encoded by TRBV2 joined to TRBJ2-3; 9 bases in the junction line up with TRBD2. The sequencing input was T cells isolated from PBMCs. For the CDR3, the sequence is CASRGGWLAGSTDTQYF. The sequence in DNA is TGTGCCAGCAGGGGGGGGTGGCTAGCGGGAAGCACAGATACGCAGTATTTT.